This T cell receptor beta chain was identified in a study of T cells in Graves' hyperthyroidism and ophthalmopathy. Broader study findings: Separating ophthalmopathy from stable hyperthyroidism was achieved by a 13 V-J model. Most clonotypes expanded in thyroid above 0.001 were likewise present in blood.

The V and J ends lost 5 bases and 4 bases, in that order; junction bases with no gene match: 4. Per the germline V gene, CDR1 is SQVTM and CDR2 is ANQGSEA. The CDR3 totals 13 residues. Extraction of PBMCs used about 9.2 ml of fresh peripheral blood. A word on this clonotype: Its antigen remains unidentified.

Amplification targeted TCR beta CDR3 regions from RNA transcripts. First-round RT-PCR with HTBI primers amplified the TCR CDR3 region. TCRdb re-analysed the multiplex PCR reads in MiXCR, keeping a single row per CDR3 protein. Seen here are some 350,000 distinct CDR3 sequences, approximately 25% observed once, and the top ten hold about 70%. The chain combines TRBV29-1 with TRBJ2-1; 8 bases are a match to TRBD2. The sequence derives from a man between 45 and 60 years old with Graves' hyperthyroidism. Source material: blood. The CDR3 loop is CSVYSGKYNEQFF. CDR3 nucleotide sequence: TGCAGCGTTTATAGCGGGAAATACAATGAGCAGTTCTTC.